These 11 T cell receptor beta chains came from one sample sequenced in a study of blood T cell repertoires in COVID-19. Sequencing was performed with immunoSEQ multiplex PCR; in TCRdb, only in-frame clones are kept and a portion is missing. The sample gives 35,000 to 45,000 clones, roughly 82% of which show up once; 11% to 15% is in the top ten. Sequenced: peripheral blood. These TCRs come from a human donor in a cohort sampled during active COVID-19.

CDR3 loop: CASWTGEAGANVLTF. The CDR3 DNA reads as TGTGCCAGTTGGACAGGGGAAGCTGGGGCCAACGTCCTGACTTTC. The chain couples TRBV19 to TRBJ2-6, with 9 bases identical to TRBD1. V lost 8 bases to trimming and J lost 2 bases; unmatched junction nucleotides: 4. The germline V gene has CDR1 LNHDA and CDR2 SQIVND (reference sequence). The CDR3 sequence is 15 residues long. Full variable domain (rest looked up from reference TRBV19 and TRBJ2-6): DGGITQSPKYLFRKEGQNVTLSCEQNLNHDAMYWYRQDPGQGLRLIYYSQIVNDFQKGDIAEGYSVSREKKESFPLTVTSAQKNPTAFYLCASWTGEAGANVLTFGAGSRLTVL.

J is TRBJ2-3 and V is TRBV11-2, with 9 nucleotides matching TRBD2. The CDR3 spans 18 residues. J was trimmed by 4 bases and V by 0 bases; bases with no gene match: 11. Germline CDR1 reads SGHAT; CDR2 reads FQNNGV. CDR3 sequence: CASSLDRMAGGPADTQYF. The CDR3 bases are TGTGCCAGCAGCTTAGATCGGATGGCGGGAGGGCCGGCAGATACGCAGTATTTT. Full variable domain (rest looked up from reference TRBV11-2 and TRBJ2-3): EAGVAQSPRYKIIEKRQSVAFWCNPISGHATLYWYQQILGQGPKLLIQFQNNGVVDDSQLPKDRFSAERLKGVDSTLKIQPAKLEDSAVYLCASSLDRMAGGPADTQYFGPGTRLTVL.

This chain links TRBV19 with TRBJ1-5; a weak D match, TRBD1 (5 bases). Trimming removed 5 bases at V and 7 bases at J, with 18 bases between. Germline V gene lookup returns CDR1 LNHDA and CDR2 SQIVND (reference sequence). This CDR3 is 15 amino acids long. CDR3 amino acids: CASSPLGRGEQPQHF. The CDR3 nucleotides are TGTGCCAGTAGTCCCCTGGGGAGGGGAGAACAGCCCCAGCATTTT.

The chain links TRBV27 to TRBJ2-5, with TRBD2 identical over 11 bases. This CDR3 region has 16 residues. V was clipped by 6 bases and J by 5 bases; unmatched bases: 11. Germline V gene lookup returns CDR1 MNHEY and CDR2 SMNVEV (reference sequence). CDR3 protein: CASRGLAAPRGETQYF. The DNA for the CDR3 is TGTGCCAGCAGGGGACTAGCGGCCCCCCGGGGGGAGACCCAGTACTTC.

This clone was counted only a few times. The chain links TRBV9 to TRBJ2-5, with D perhaps matching TRBD2 (5 bases). V was trimmed by 0 bases and J by 5 bases, leaving 8 bases between them. CDR3 length: 13 amino acids. Germline CDR1 reads SGDLS; CDR2 reads YYNGEE. CDR3: CASSVGRRETQYF. Written as DNA, the CDR3 is TGTGCCAGCAGCGTAGGGAGGAGGGAGACCCAGTACTTC.

The chain links TRBV5-1 to TRBJ2-5; 8 positions match TRBD1. Trimming cost V 0 bases and J 5 bases; bases outside gene matches: 6. Germline CDR1 reads SGHRS; CDR2 reads YFSETQ. The CDR3 is made up of 15 amino acids. The CDR3 DNA reads as TGCGCCAGCAGCTTGGCCGGGACAGGACGGGAGACCCAGTACTTC. Translation: CASSLAGTGRETQYF.

This chain links TRBV10-1 with TRBJ2-4; TRBD1 matches at 7 bases. The length of the CDR3 is 13 residues. The germline V gene has CDR1 WNHNN and CDR2 SYGVQD (reference sequence). V gave up 1 base and J gave up 6 bases; unmatched junction bases: 0. CDR3 loop: CASSEYRGNIQYF. CDR3 in DNA: TGCGCCAGCAGTGAGTACAGGGGAAACATTCAGTACTTC.

This chain uses TRBV7-2 with TRBJ2-7, with 10 positions matching TRBD2. Germline CDR1 is SGHTA and CDR2 is FQGNSA. The trim removed 4 bases at V and 1 base at J, leaving 7 bases unmatched. CDR3 size: 16 residues. As DNA, the CDR3 is TGTGCCAGCAGCTCGTCCCTAGCGGGAGTTTCCTACGAGCAGTACTTC. This translates into CASSSSLAGVSYEQYF.

This clone was detected a few times. The chain is built from TRBV28 and TRBJ1-1, with 8 bases aligning to TRBD1. CDR3 length equals 13 residues. Germline CDR1 reads MDHEN; CDR2 reads SYDVKM. The J segment lost 4 bases and the V segment lost 5 bases, leaving 3 bases of the junction unmatched. The CDR3 bases are TGTGCCAGCAGTACAGGGGGTACCACTGAAGCTTTCTTT. It is translated as CASSTGGTTEAFF.

The V and J genes are TRBV28 and TRBJ2-3, with D unresolved. Trimming removed 3 bases at V and 2 bases at J, with 3 bases between. The length of the CDR3 is 12 residues. Per germline, CDR1 MDHEN and CDR2 SYDVKM. The CDR3 DNA sequence: TGTGCCAGCAGTTTGTACACAGATACGCAGTATTTT. Its translation is CASSLYTDTQYF.

The chain joins TRBV6-6 to TRBJ1-2, with D hard to call. V was shortened by 2 bases and J by 8 bases, with 9 bases between the two germline ends. CDR1 and CDR2 (germline): MNHNY, SVGAGI (reference sequence). This CDR3 spans 12 amino acids. The CDR3 here is CASSYPLQGYTF. Written as DNA, the CDR3 is TGTGCCAGCAGTTACCCGCTCCAGGGCTACACCTTC.